This T cell receptor (beta chain) stems from a study of T cells in Graves' hyperthyroidism and ophthalmopathy. The study based diagnoses on clinical symptoms, serum thyroxine and TRAb, thyroid ultrasound and orbital computed tomography. Overall study findings and caveats: Model-based prediction identified ophthalmopathy a median approximately 6.2 months prior to its onset.

Trimming cost V 3 bases and J 4 bases, with 12 bases left between them. CDR3 length: 13 residues. Germline V gene sequence: CDR1 DFQATT, CDR2 SNEGSKA (reference sequence). Amplification yielded TCR beta CDR3 regions, with RNA transcripts as the source. In the first-round RT-PCR of the TCR CDR3, the HTBI primer set was used. MiXCR, applied by TCRdb to the multiplex PCR reads, yields one record per CDR3 protein. Of under 300,000 distinct CDR3 sequences in the sample, roughly 13% were seen once. This clonotype was counted ten times or more. The antigen is not known. V usage is TRBV20-1 and J usage is TRBJ2-5; a possible D gene is TRBD2 (6 bases). This clonotype was sampled from a woman aged 40 to 49 with Graves' hyperthyroidism. Sequences were obtained from blood. The chain's CDR3 is CSARGRRGETQYF. The CDR3 bases are TGCAGTGCTAGGGGGAGGAGGGGAGAGACCCAGTACTTC.